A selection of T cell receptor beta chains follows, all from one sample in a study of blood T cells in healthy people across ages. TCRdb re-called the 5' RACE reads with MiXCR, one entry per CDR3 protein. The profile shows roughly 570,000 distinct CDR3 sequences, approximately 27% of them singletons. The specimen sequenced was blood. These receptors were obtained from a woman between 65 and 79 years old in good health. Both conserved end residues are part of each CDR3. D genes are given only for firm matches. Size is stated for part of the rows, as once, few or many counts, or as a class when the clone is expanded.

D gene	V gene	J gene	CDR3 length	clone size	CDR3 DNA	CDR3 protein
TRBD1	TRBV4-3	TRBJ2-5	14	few	TGCGCCAGCAGCCAAGAAACAGGGGGAGAGACCCAGTACTTC	CASSQETGGETQYF
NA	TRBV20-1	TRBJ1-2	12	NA	TGCAGTGCTAGGCGCCAGGGACCTGGCTACACCTTC	CSARRQGPGYTF
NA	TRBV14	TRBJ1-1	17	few	TGTGCCAGCAGCCAAGTCCTGGGCCGGAGACGGAACACTGAAGCTTTCTTT	CASSQVLGRRRNTEAFF
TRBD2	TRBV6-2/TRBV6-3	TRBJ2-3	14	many	TGTGCTTCCCGGACTAGCGGGGGGGCAGATACGCAGTATTTT	CASRTSGGADTQYF
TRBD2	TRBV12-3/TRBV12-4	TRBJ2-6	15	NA	TGTGCCAGCAGTTTGGGAGGGCTTGGGGCCAACGTCCTGACTTTC	CASSLGGLGANVLTF
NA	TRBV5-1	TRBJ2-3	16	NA	TGCGCCAGCAGCTTGTCCCTAGAAATCGGCACAGATACGCAGTATTTT	CASSLSLEIGTDTQYF
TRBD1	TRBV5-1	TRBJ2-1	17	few	TGCGCCAGCAGCTTTAGACAGGGGGCGCAGGTGCGGGATCAGCAGTTCTTC	CASSFRQGAQVRDQQFF
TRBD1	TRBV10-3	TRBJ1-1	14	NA	TGTGCCATCACTCGGGACAGGGATATCACTGAAGCTTTCTTT	CAITRDRDITEAFF
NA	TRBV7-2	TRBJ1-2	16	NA	TGTGCCAGCAGCGCCAGACCGGGGGGCGAGGGCTATGGCTACACCTTC	CASSARPGGEGYGYTF
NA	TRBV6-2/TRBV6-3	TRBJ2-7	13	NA	TGTGCCAGCATCAGGGGTCCCTCTTACGAGCAGTACTTC	CASIRGPSYEQYF
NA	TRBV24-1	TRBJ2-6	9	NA	TGTGCCACCAGTGATTCGATCGCTTTC	CATSDSIAF
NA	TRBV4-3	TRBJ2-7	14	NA	TGCGCCAGCAGCCAAGAATTCATCACCTACGAGCAGTACTTC	CASSQEFITYEQYF
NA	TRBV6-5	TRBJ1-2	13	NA	TGTGCCACCTTTTCACCTGGGAGCTATGGCTACACCTTC	CATFSPGSYGYTF
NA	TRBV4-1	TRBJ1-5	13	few	TGCGCCAGCAGCCGGAGGGAAAATCAGCCCCAGCATTTT	CASSRRENQPQHF